The TCR beta chain described here comes from a study of post-analysis software for immune sequencing data. Presence of unique molecular identifiers characterized the TCR beta cDNA libraries. TCRdb used MiXCR to reprocess the PCR reads, holding one entry per CDR3 protein. The sample lists around 700,000 distinct CDR3 sequences; 59% were seen once. Remarks on this clonotype: Its antigen is as yet unknown.

The CDR3 spans 15 residues. Trimming removed 0 bases at V and 6 bases at J, with 14 bases between. CDR1 and CDR2 from the germline V gene are SGDLS and YYNGEE. Regarding the study as a whole: Four or five TRBV segments (TRBV5-6, TRBV5-1 and TRBV20-1 among them) occurred more frequently in patients than in controls.

The sample was blood. This chain connects TRBV9 to TRBJ2-3, with D perhaps matching TRBD2 (6 bases). This receptor was obtained from a girl aged 2 to 10 with multiple sclerosis. CDR3 in amino acids: CASSVGDFPADTQYF. CDR3 bases: TGTGCCAGCAGCGTAGGGGACTTCCCGGCGGATACGCAGTATTTT.